Sequencing of this T cell receptor (beta chain) was carried out in a study of cytomegalovirus exposure and HLA in healthy donors. The PCR was carried out with 60 Vbeta primers and 13 Jbeta primers. Generated by immunoSEQ multiplex PCR, the TCRdb table keeps only in-frame clones and is missing some. The table includes under 150,000 clones, over 70% detected once. The CDR3 contains 15 residues. The J segment lost 2 bases and the V segment lost 1 base, leaving 3 bases of the junction unmatched. The germline V gene encodes CDR1 SEHNR and CDR2 FQNEAQ (reference sequence). Each of the donors was a healthy bone marrow donor. General study results and limits: Serostatus for CMV was the only available immune exposure information.

Details on this clone: What it binds is not known.

The sequence was obtained from a woman under 30 in good health and CMV-seronegative. The material sequenced was PBMCs. The V call is TRBV7-9, the J call TRBJ2-3; 7 nucleotides align to TRBD2. CDR3 sequence reads: CASSLGGGPTDTQYF. The CDR3 DNA follows: TGTGCCAGCAGCTTAGGGGGAGGGCCCACAGATACGCAGTATTTT.